This record covers a single TCR beta chain. The length of the CDR3 is 16 residues. CDR1 and CDR2 from the germline V gene are SGHDN and FVKESK. V trimming: 3 bases; J trimming: 6 bases; junction bases outside the gene matches: 10. The data originate from a study of blood T cell repertoires in COVID-19. The wider study: Specimens from acute and convalescent COVID-19 originated in the United States, Italy and Spain. Sources were T cells, B-cell-depleted T cells, or PBMCs; the material itself was cDNA or gDNA.

In the authors' methods: It was from reference gene primer amplification that nucleated cell counts were estimated. This table comes from immunoSEQ multiplex PCR, and its TCRdb copy is limited to in-frame clones, with some not included. V, J and clone size reflect that table, while D and trimming were determined from the DNA. The table includes about 240,000 clones, around 83% detected once. The sequence was obtained from a woman aged 60-75 years with active or convalescent COVID-19. The V and J genes are TRBV14 and TRBJ1-2, with 10 bases that match TRBD1. The sequenced sample consisted of peripheral blood. The CDR3 loop is CASSHQRTGGSDGYTF. DNA for the CDR3: TGTGCCAGCAGCCACCAAAGGACAGGGGGATCGGATGGCTACACCTTC.